Listed below are T cell receptor beta chains from one sample, sequenced in a study of T cell responses to AZD1222 COVID-19 vaccine. Repertoires were generated with immunoSEQ multiplex PCR, while TCRdb's copy carries only in-frame clones and drops some. The data contain about 140,000 clones, roughly 90% of them singletons. Sequences were derived from peripheral blood, sampled on day 0 of AZD1222 vaccination. These TCRs come from an adult in good health. CDR3s include the opening cysteine and the closing phenylalanine or tryptophan. The D gene is left open where the match is weak. For some rows the clone size is stated as once, few or many, or as a class when expanded; others skip it.

V	J	size	D	DNA	CDR3
TRBV5-4	TRBJ1-2	-	-	TGTGCCAGCAGCTTGGCACTGCTCGTCGGGCAAACTAACTATGGCTACACCTTC	CASSLALLVGQTNYGYTF
TRBV6-1	TRBJ1-1	-	-	TGTGCCAGCAGTGAAGGGGGGGACGGCAAAGCTTTCTTT	CASSEGGDGKAFF
TRBV2	TRBJ2-3	once	TRBD2	TGTGCCAGCAAGAAGACTAGCGGGACGAGCACAGATACGCAGTATTTT	CASKKTSGTSTDTQYF
TRBV30	TRBJ2-5	few	-	TGTGCCTGGAGTGTCAGGGTACGAGAGACCCAGTACTTC	CAWSVRVRETQYF
TRBV5-5	TRBJ1-5	many	-	TGTGCCAGCAAAAGGGGGGCGTCGGACAATCAGCCCCAGCATTTT	CASKRGASDNQPQHF
TRBV6-5	TRBJ1-1	-	-	TGTGCCAGCAGTTACGGGACCCCACCCTTGAACACTGAAGCTTTCTTT	CASSYGTPPLNTEAFF
TRBV7-2	TRBJ2-7	-	TRBD2	TGTGCCAGCAGCTCCCCGGGGGGACTAGCGGGGTACGAGCAGTACTTC	CASSSPGGLAGYEQYF
TRBV7-9	TRBJ2-1	-	-	TGTGCCAGCAGCTACGGGGGAGGCAACAATGAGCAGTTCTTC	CASSYGGGNNEQFF
TRBV7-3	TRBJ2-1	few	-	TGTGCCAGCAGCTTCGCCGGGGGCTCCAATGAGCAGTTCTTC	CASSFAGGSNEQFF
TRBV7-9	TRBJ1-6	-	-	TGTGCCAGCAGCTTAATGGACAATTCACCCCTCCACTTT	CASSLMDNSPLHF
TRBV28	TRBJ1-1	-	-	TGTGCCAGCACCTTGGGGGGGCTGAACACTGAAGCTTTCTTT	CASTLGGLNTEAFF
TRBV28	TRBJ2-7	-	-	TGTGCCAGCAGACCTAATAGCCCCTACGAGCAGTACTTC	CASRPNSPYEQYF
TRBV28	TRBJ2-3	once	TRBD1	TGTGCCAGCAGTTTATCCGGCCGGGACAGAATCTCTAGCACAGATACGCAGTATTTT	CASSLSGRDRISSTDTQYF
TRBV18	TRBJ1-1	-	-	TGTGCCAGCTCGCTACCAGGGAGGAAGAAGAACACTGAAGCTTTCTTT	CASSLPGRKKNTEAFF
TRBV12-3/TRBV12-4	TRBJ2-5	-	-	TGTGCCAGTAAGGAGGGGGCCGGTGAGACCCAGTACTTC	CASKEGAGETQYF
TRBV30	TRBJ2-3	-	-	TGTGCCTGGAGTGAAGGGACTACAGATACGCAGTATTTT	CAWSEGTTDTQYF
TRBV6-6	TRBJ1-1	-	TRBD1	TGTGCCAGCAGTAAACCGGGACAGGGCGACACTGAAGCTTTCTTT	CASSKPGQGDTEAFF
TRBV5-8	TRBJ1-2	-	TRBD1	TGTGCCAGCAGCTTGGGCAGGGGGCATCGCGGCTATGGCTACACCTTC	CASSLGRGHRGYGYTF
TRBV28	TRBJ2-7	-	-	TGTGCCAGCAGTTTTACGTCTAGTGTTGACGAGCAGTACTTC	CASSFTSSVDEQYF
TRBV27	TRBJ2-7	-	TRBD1	TGTGCCAGCAGTACCTATACAGGGGGCCTCTCCTACGAGCAGTACTTC	CASSTYTGGLSYEQYF
TRBV13	TRBJ2-1	once	-	TGTGCCAGCGGAGCTAGCAGGAGTCGAATTGAGCAGTTCTTC	CASGASRSRIEQFF
TRBV2	TRBJ2-7	-	-	TGTGCCAGCAGGGAGGGGGGAAGGTCCTACGAGCAGTACTTC	CASREGGRSYEQYF
TRBV11-3	TRBJ2-3	-	TRBD2	TGTGCCAGCAGTCTTTCGGGAGCGGGAGGGCCAAGAGATACGCAGTATTTT	CASSLSGAGGPRDTQYF
TRBV6-5	TRBJ2-5	-	TRBD1	TGTGCCAGCAGTTACTCGACAGGGGCAGAGACCCAGTACTTC	CASSYSTGAETQYF
TRBV27	TRBJ1-2	few	-	TGTGCCAGCAGTCACAAAACCCCTGAACTACCTAACTATGGCTACACCTTC	CASSHKTPELPNYGYTF
TRBV14	TRBJ1-6	-	TRBD1	TGTGCCAGCAGCCAAGCACAGGGGTATAATTCACCCCTCCACTTT	CASSQAQGYNSPLHF
TRBV6-1	TRBJ1-2	-	TRBD1	TGTGCCAGCAGTGACGTACGACAGGGGATCGGTGGCTACACCTTC	CASSDVRQGIGGYTF
TRBV13	TRBJ1-2	-	TRBD1	TGTGCCAGCAGCTTAAGGGGGCGCAACTATGGCTACACCTTC	CASSLRGRNYGYTF
TRBV7-2	TRBJ1-1	-	-	TGTGCCAGCAGCTTAGCCCGGACAAAAAGAGACACTGAAGCTTTCTTT	CASSLARTKRDTEAFF
TRBV6-1	TRBJ2-7	-	-	TGTGCCAGCAGTGAAGCGCCACAGAACTACGAGCAGTACTTC	CASSEAPQNYEQYF
TRBV4-3	TRBJ2-7	-	-	TGCGCCAGCAGCCAAGGGCGGTGGAGCTCCTACGAGCAGTACTTC	CASSQGRWSSYEQYF
TRBV4-2	TRBJ2-4	once	TRBD2	TGTGCCAGCAGCCAAGTCTCCTCTAGCGGGAGGGTGGTAAACATTCAGTACTTC	CASSQVSSSGRVVNIQYF
TRBV6-2/TRBV6-3	TRBJ2-6	-	-	TGTGCCAGCAGTCCCACCACAGGGAAATACTCTGGGGCCAACGTCCTGACTTTC	CASSPTTGKYSGANVLTF
TRBV7-9	TRBJ1-6	once	-	TGTGCCAGCAGCTTAGATGTCGGGGAAATTTGGTCACCCCTCCACTTT	CASSLDVGEIWSPLHF
TRBV28	TRBJ2-1	few	-	TGTGCCAGCAGTTTAAGCCTGACGGGGGCGCGCAATGAGCAGTTCTTC	CASSLSLTGARNEQFF
TRBV6-5	TRBJ1-1	-	-	TGTGCCAGCAGCCTAGATAGAACACAGGGAGTAGCTTTCTTT	CASSLDRTQGVAFF
TRBV7-2	TRBJ1-2	once	-	TGTGCCAGCAGCTTCGGCCGGAACAGTAACTATGGCTACACCTTC	CASSFGRNSNYGYTF
TRBV18	TRBJ2-3	once	-	TGTGCCAGCTCAACGAGCACAGATACGCAGTATTTT	CASSTSTDTQYF
TRBV3-1/TRBV3-2	TRBJ1-5	-	TRBD1	TGTGCCAGCAGCCTCAGATCAGGGGGTGGGGAGCCCCAGCATTTT	CASSLRSGGGEPQHF
TRBV7-2	TRBJ1-4	once	-	TGTGCCAGCAGCTTACAAAATAGCGGGCTAGGTGAAAAACTGTTTTTT	CASSLQNSGLGEKLFF
TRBV6-5	TRBJ1-2	-	-	TGTGCCAGCAGTTACGATCCGGGACGGAGCAACTATGGCTACACCTTC	CASSYDPGRSNYGYTF
TRBV7-3	TRBJ2-1	-	TRBD2	TGTGCCAGCAGCTTCGGGGGAGGGTCTGAGCAGTTCTTC	CASSFGGGSEQFF
TRBV20-1	TRBJ1-6	-	-	TGCAGTGCTAGGGAAATGTCACCCCTCCACTTT	CSAREMSPLHF
TRBV29-1	TRBJ2-3	few	TRBD2	TGCAGCGTCGCGGGAGCGACGGGAGATACGCAGTATTTT	CSVAGATGDTQYF
TRBV3-1/TRBV3-2	TRBJ2-7	-	TRBD2	TGTGCCAGCAGCCAAGACCGGGGGGGGTCTCTCCCAGGGAGGGTCGAGCAGTACTTC	CASSQDRGGSLPGRVEQYF
TRBV6-6	TRBJ2-7	-	TRBD1	TGTGCCAGCAGTCCGACAGGGTACGAGCAGTACTTC	CASSPTGYEQYF
TRBV3-1/TRBV3-2	TRBJ1-2	-	TRBD1	TGTGCCAGCAGCCCTTGGACAGGCCTCTCGGGATCCTATGGCTACACCTTC	CASSPWTGLSGSYGYTF
TRBV7-9	TRBJ1-1	-	-	TGTGCCAGCAGCCCGGCGGGAAGAGGGGTTCGGGACACTGAAGCTTTCTTT	CASSPAGRGVRDTEAFF
TRBV7-2	TRBJ1-2	-	-	TGTGCCAGCAGCTTAGCTATCAGATGGGGCTACACCTTC	CASSLAIRWGYTF
TRBV7-9	TRBJ2-2	-	TRBD2	TGTGCCACCCCCTGGAGGGGACTAAACACCGGGGAGCTGTTTTTT	CATPWRGLNTGELFF
TRBV28	TRBJ2-7	-	TRBD1	TGTGCCAGCAATCCCGGGACAGCGTCCTACGAGCAGTACTTC	CASNPGTASYEQYF
TRBV28	TRBJ2-1	-	-	TGTGCCAGTACAGGTGTTTACAATGAGCAGTTCTTC	CASTGVYNEQFF
TRBV5-5	TRBJ2-1	-	TRBD2	TGTGCCAGCAGCCCGCTAGCGGGGGGGCGAAATGAGCAGTTCTTC	CASSPLAGGRNEQFF
TRBV28	TRBJ1-3	-	TRBD1	TGTGCCAGCAGTTTGGGACAGCGAAACACCATATATTTT	CASSLGQRNTIYF